This T cell receptor (beta chain) was found in a study of cytomegalovirus exposure and HLA in healthy donors. Overall study results and limits: It was reported that the classifier diagnosed cytomegalovirus status with high specificity and sensitivity in both the original and validation cohorts. Being productive about 87% or about 30% of the time was typical of most TCR beta V segments in an earlier analysis.

This clone was seen more than once but under ten times. What it binds is unknown. V lost 4 bases and J 0 bases, leaving 15 bases between the germline ends. The germline V gene has CDR1 SNHLY and CDR2 FYNNEI. The CDR3 has 16 amino acids. Primers included in the PCR were 60 Vbeta and 13 Jbeta primers. The method was immunoSEQ multiplex PCR; TCRdb's version includes in-frame clones alone and lacks a portion of them. The data show roughly 150,000 clones, 9.7% seen once. The TCR comes from a man between 50 and 59 years old in good health and CMV-seronegative. The chain links TRBV2 to TRBJ1-2; unclear D gene. Sequencing was performed on PBMCs. CDR3 in amino acids: CASSATGGGTNYGYTF. DNA for the CDR3: TGTGCCAGCAGTGCCACCGGAGGAGGAACTAACTATGGCTACACCTTC. Drawing the rest from reference TRBV2 and TRBJ1-2, the complete variable domain is EPEVTQTPSHQVTQMGQEVILRCVPISNHLYFYWYRQILGQKVEFLVSFYNNEISEKSEIFDDQFSVERPDGSNFTLKIRSTKLEDSAMYFCASSATGGGTNYGYTFGSGTRLTVV.